What follows are 3 T cell receptor beta chains derived from one specimen sequenced in a study of shared clonotypes between healthy human individuals. Clones were sequenced by immunoSEQ multiplex PCR, and TCRdb holds only the in-frame ones, with some missing. The sample records roughly 1,100,000 clones, about three quarters being singletons. Sequenced material: memory CD4+ T cells sorted from blood. Described subset: CD45RA-negative fraction. These receptors came from a man aged 18 to 29 in good health.

This clone has a single count. The V gene is TRBV9, the J gene TRBJ1-1; D unclear. Per the germline V gene, CDR1 is SGDLS and CDR2 is YYNGEE. Trimming removed 1 base from V and 0 bases from J, with 4 bases in between. The CDR3 is 13 amino acids. The CDR3 region has the DNA TGTGCCAGCAGCGTAAACTTGAACACTGAAGCTTTCTTT. Residues: CASSVNLNTEAFF.

V and J are TRBV5-1 and TRBJ2-1, with a possible D match to TRBD1 (6 bases). The CDR3 runs to 16 residues. Germline CDR1 reads SGHRS; CDR2 reads YFSETQ. Trimming stripped 5 bases from V and 4 bases from J, with 19 bases between. CDR3: CASRGNAGTQYNEQFF. The CDR3 DNA reads TGCGCCAGCAGGGGGAACGCCGGGACACAATACAATGAGCAGTTCTTC.

The chain recombines TRBV11-2 with TRBJ2-5; TRBD1 agrees at 8 bases. V dropped 3 bases and J dropped 4; count of bases not matched to a gene: 10. Germline V gene lookup returns CDR1 SGHAT and CDR2 FQNNGV. The CDR3 sequence is 16 residues long. CDR3 in DNA: TGTGCCAGCAGCTTGAGACAGGGGATGATGTTAGAGACCCAGTACTTC. Its protein product is CASSLRQGMMLETQYF.